The rows below give T cell receptor beta chains drawn from one sample of a study of shared clonotypes between healthy human individuals. The protocol was immunoSEQ multiplex PCR, while the TCRdb copy is restricted to in-frame clones and leaves out a portion. The sample has around 620,000 clones; about 95% are singletons. The sequencing sample was made of naive CD8+ T cells sorted from blood. Source of these receptors: a young woman in good health. Each CDR3 is given with its conserved first and last residue. Fields, in order: J gene, V gene, D gene, CDR3 DNA, CDR3 protein. A D gene is named only where the DNA matches it firmly.

>TRBJ2-7|TRBV10-1|NA
TGCGCCAGCAGTGACTCCGGGCCTATGGACGAGCAGTACTTC
CASSDSGPMDEQYF
>TRBJ1-1|TRBV7-9|NA
TGTGCCAGCAGCCTAGGTCGAGGGTTCGGTTTCTTT
CASSLGRGFGFF
>TRBJ2-7|TRBV2|TRBD2
TGTGCCAGCAGTGGGGAACTAGCGGGACCCTACGAGCAGTACTTC
CASSGELAGPYEQYF
>TRBJ1-5|TRBV19|NA
TGTGCCAGTAGTCTCCTGGACAGCGCCCATCAGCCCCAGCATTTT
CASSLLDSAHQPQHF
>TRBJ2-7|TRBV11-2|NA
TGTGCCAGCAGCTTAGATCCCACAGTCAACGGCTACGAGCAGTACTTC
CASSLDPTVNGYEQYF
>TRBJ2-7|TRBV27|TRBD2
TGTGCCAGCTCAATGGGGGGGGGTACCTACGAGCAGTACTTC
CASSMGGGTYEQYF
>TRBJ2-5|TRBV7-6|TRBD1
TGTGCCAGCAGCCGGGACAGCATAGAGACCCAGTACTTC
CASSRDSIETQYF
>TRBJ1-2|TRBV21-1|NA
TGTGCCAGCAGCATAGACTCCCCAGGCCAGCAGCACTATGGCTACACCTTC
CASSIDSPGQQHYGYTF
>TRBJ2-1|TRBV11-1|TRBD1
TGTGCCAGCAGCCAAGACAGGGATCCGGACAATGAGCAGTTCTTC
CASSQDRDPDNEQFF
>TRBJ2-3|TRBV2|TRBD2
TGTGCCAGCAGTGAACTTCTAGCGGGAGAGGCAGATACGCAGTATTTT
CASSELLAGEADTQYF
>TRBJ2-7|TRBV7-8|NA
TGTGCCAGCAGCCCCGCGTACGAGCAGTACTTC
CASSPAYEQYF
>TRBJ2-2|TRBV10-3|TRBD2
TGTGCCATCAGTGAATTAGCGGGATTCTCGACCGGGGAGCTGTTTTTT
CAISELAGFSTGELFF
>TRBJ2-7|TRBV29-1|NA
TGCAGCGTGGCGGATCCGGGGACCGGGAGCTCCTACGAGCAGTACTTC
CSVADPGTGSSYEQYF
>TRBJ1-1|TRBV7-2|NA
TGTGCCAGCAGCTTATCTGCGACAGGACCCCTGGACACTGAAGCTTTCTTT
CASSLSATGPLDTEAFF
>TRBJ2-7|TRBV5-8|NA
TGTGCCAGCAGCTTGTTAGACTTGTACGAGCAGTACTTC
CASSLLDLYEQYF
>TRBJ1-1|TRBV7-3|TRBD1
TGTGCCAGCAGCCTGGGACAGGGGAACACTGAAGCTTTCTTT
CASSLGQGNTEAFF
>TRBJ2-7|TRBV28|NA
TGTGCCAGCAGTCCTGGGGGTCGCGAGCAGTACTTC
CASSPGGREQYF
>TRBJ2-7|TRBV6-1|TRBD1
TGTGCCAGCAGTGATGGACAGGGCTCCTACGAGCAGTACTTC
CASSDGQGSYEQYF
>TRBJ1-2|TRBV29-1|NA
TGCAGCGTTGAACCCTACAGGGACACTAACTATGGCTACACCTTC
CSVEPYRDTNYGYTF
>TRBJ2-7|TRBV21-1|NA
TGTGCCAGCACTCACGTGGGGACAGGGGTGCACGAGCAGTACTTC
CASTHVGTGVHEQYF